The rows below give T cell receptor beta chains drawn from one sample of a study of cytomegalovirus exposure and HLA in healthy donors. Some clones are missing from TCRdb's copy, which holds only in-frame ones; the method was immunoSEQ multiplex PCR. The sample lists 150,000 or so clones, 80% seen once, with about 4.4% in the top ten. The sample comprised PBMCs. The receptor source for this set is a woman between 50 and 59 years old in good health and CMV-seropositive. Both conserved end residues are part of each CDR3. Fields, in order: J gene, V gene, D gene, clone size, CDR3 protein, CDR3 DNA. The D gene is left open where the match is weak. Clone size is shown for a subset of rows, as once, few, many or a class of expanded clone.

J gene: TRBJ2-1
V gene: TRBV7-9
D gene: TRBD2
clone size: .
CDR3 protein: CASSRGLAGAEQFF
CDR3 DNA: TGTGCCAGCAGCCGGGGACTAGCGGGAGCTGAGCAGTTCTTC

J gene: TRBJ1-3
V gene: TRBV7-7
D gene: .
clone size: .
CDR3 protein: CASSPVGVWSGNTIYF
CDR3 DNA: TGTGCTAGCAGCCCCGTCGGGGTATGGTCCGGAAACACCATATATTTT

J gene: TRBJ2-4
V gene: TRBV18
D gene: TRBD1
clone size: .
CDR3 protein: CASSPETGAQNIQYF
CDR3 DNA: TGTGCCAGCTCACCCGAGACAGGGGCCCAAAACATTCAGTACTTC

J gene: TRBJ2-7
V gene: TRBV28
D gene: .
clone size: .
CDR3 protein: CASSSVGAEDPYF
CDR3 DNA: TGTGCCAGCAGTTCCGTTGGCGCGGAGGACCCGTACTTC

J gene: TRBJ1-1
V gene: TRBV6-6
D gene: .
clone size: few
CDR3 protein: CASTKGVTGTEAFF
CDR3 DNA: TGTGCCAGCACCAAAGGGGTTACAGGGACCGAAGCTTTCTTT

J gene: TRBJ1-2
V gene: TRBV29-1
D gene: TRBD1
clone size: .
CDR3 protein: CSVQGAGYYGYTF
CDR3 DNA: TGCAGCGTTCAGGGGGCAGGTTACTATGGCTACACCTTC

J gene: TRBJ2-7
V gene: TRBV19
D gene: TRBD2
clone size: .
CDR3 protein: CASSIRRGAFYEQYF
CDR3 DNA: TGTGCCAGTAGTATAAGGCGGGGGGCGTTCTACGAGCAGTACTTC

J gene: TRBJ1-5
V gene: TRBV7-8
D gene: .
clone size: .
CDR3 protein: CASSLLSWSNQPQHF
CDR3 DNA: TGTGCCAGCAGCTTACTTAGTTGGAGCAATCAGCCCCAGCATTTT

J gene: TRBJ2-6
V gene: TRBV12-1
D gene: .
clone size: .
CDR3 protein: CASSFDRSSGANVLTF
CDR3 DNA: TGTGCCAGCAGCTTCGACAGAAGCTCTGGGGCCAACGTCCTGACTTTC

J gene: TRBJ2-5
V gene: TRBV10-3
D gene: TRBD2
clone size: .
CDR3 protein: CAISGSDETQYF
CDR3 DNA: TGTGCCATTAGCGGGAGTGATGAGACCCAGTACTTC

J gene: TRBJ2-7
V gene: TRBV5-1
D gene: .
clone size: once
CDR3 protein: CASSRNRVAYEQYF
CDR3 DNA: TGCGCCAGCAGCCGGAACAGGGTCGCCTACGAGCAGTACTTC

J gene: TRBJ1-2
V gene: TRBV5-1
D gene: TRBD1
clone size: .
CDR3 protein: CASSPGQGGTGSTF
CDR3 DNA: TGCGCCAGCAGCCCGGGACAGGGAGGAACAGGCTCCACCTTC

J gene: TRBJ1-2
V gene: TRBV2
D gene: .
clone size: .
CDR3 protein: CASSADGDYGYTF
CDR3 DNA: TGTGCCAGCAGTGCGGACGGGGACTATGGCTACACCTTC

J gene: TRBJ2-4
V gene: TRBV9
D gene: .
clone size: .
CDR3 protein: CASSVEGGPLDIQYF
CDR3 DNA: TGTGCCAGCAGCGTAGAGGGGGGGCCGCTGGACATTCAGTACTTC

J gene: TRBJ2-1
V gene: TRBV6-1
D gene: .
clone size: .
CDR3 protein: CASSRIAYNEQFF
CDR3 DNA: TGTGCCAGCAGTCGCATAGCGTACAATGAGCAGTTCTTC

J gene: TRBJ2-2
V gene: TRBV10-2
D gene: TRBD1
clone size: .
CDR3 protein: CASGYLQGVDPGELFF
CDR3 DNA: TGCGCCAGCGGATATTTACAGGGGGTGGACCCCGGGGAGCTGTTTTTT

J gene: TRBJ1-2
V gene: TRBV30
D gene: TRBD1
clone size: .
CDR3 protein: CAWRTGRNYGYTF
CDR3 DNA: TGTGCCTGGCGGACAGGGCGGAACTATGGCTACACCTTC

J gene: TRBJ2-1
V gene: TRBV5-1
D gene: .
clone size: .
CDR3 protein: CASSLLLAEDEQFF
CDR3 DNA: TGCGCCAGCAGCTTGCTGCTCGCTGAGGATGAGCAGTTCTTC

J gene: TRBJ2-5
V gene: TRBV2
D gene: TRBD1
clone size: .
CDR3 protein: CASSEATGGLETQYF
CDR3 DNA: TGTGCCAGCAGTGAAGCAACAGGGGGCCTGGAGACCCAGTACTTC

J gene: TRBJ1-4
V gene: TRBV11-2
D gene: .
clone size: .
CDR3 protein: CASSFSWGGATNEKLFF
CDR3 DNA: TGTGCCAGCAGCTTTTCTTGGGGAGGGGCGACTAATGAAAAACTGTTTTTT

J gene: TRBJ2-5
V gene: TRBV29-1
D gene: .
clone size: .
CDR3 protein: CSVGRGMETQYF
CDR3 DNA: TGCAGCGTGGGCAGAGGGATGGAGACCCAGTACTTC

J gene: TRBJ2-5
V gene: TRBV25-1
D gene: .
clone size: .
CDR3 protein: CASSEQRRETQYF
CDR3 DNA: TGTGCCAGCAGTGAACAGCGGAGGGAGACCCAGTACTTC

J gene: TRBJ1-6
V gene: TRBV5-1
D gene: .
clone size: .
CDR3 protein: CASSLEDLEGSPLHF
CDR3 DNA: TGCGCCAGCAGCTTGGAAGATCTCGAGGGTTCACCCCTCCACTTT

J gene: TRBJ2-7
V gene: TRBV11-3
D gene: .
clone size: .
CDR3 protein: CASSSGVDYEQYF
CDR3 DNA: TGTGCCAGCAGCTCAGGGGTAGACTACGAGCAGTACTTC

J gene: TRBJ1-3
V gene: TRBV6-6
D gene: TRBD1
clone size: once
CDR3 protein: CASSFYGTGGNTIYF
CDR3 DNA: TGTGCCAGTAGTTTTTATGGGACAGGGGGAAACACCATATATTTT

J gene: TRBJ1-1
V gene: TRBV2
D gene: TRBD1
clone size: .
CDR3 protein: CASRGQGVTEAFF
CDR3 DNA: TGTGCCAGCAGAGGACAGGGGGTCACTGAAGCTTTCTTT

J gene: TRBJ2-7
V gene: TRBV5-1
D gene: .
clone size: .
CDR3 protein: CASSTGQTYEQYF
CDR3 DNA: TGCGCCAGCAGCACCGGACAAACCTACGAGCAGTACTTC

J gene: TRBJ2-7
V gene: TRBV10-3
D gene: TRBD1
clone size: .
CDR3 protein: CAIWDRPYEQYF
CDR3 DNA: TGTGCCATCTGGGACAGGCCCTACGAGCAGTACTTC

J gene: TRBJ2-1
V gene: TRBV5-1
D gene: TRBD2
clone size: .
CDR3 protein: CASSLSSGVLSYNEQFF
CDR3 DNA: TGCGCCAGCAGCTTGAGTAGCGGGGTCCTCTCCTACAATGAGCAGTTCTTC

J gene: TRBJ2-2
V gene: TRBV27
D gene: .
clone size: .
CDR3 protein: CASSLRRLLNTGELFF
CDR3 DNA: TGTGCCAGCAGTTTAAGGAGACTTCTTAACACCGGGGAGCTGTTTTTT

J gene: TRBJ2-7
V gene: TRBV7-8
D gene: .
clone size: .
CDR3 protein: CASSLAGRTTEQYF
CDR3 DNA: TGTGCCAGCAGCTTAGCGGGGAGGACTACCGAGCAGTACTTC

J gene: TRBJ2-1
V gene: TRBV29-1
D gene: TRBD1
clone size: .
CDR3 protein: CSVEGAGGRNEQFF
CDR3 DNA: TGCAGCGTTGAAGGGGCAGGGGGTAGGAATGAGCAGTTCTTC

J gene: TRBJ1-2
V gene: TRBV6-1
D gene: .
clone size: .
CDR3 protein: CASSGGMTWGYTF
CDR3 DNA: TGTGCCAGCAGTGGAGGGATGACTTGGGGCTACACCTTC

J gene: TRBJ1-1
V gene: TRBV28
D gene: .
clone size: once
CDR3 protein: CASWRTVNTEAFF
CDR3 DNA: TGTGCCAGCTGGCGGACAGTGAACACTGAAGCTTTCTTT

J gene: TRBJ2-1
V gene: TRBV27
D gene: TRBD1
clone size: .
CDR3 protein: CASSHDRGLGNEQFF
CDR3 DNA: TGTGCCAGCAGTCACGACAGGGGTCTGGGCAATGAGCAGTTCTTC

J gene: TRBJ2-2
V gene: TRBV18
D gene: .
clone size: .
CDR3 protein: CASSLELYAGELFF
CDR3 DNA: TGTGCCAGCTCACTCGAACTCTACGCCGGGGAGCTGTTTTTT

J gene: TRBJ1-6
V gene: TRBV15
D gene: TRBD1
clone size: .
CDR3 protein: CATSPQGAGSPLHF
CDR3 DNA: TGTGCCACCAGCCCACAGGGGGCAGGTTCACCCCTCCACTTT

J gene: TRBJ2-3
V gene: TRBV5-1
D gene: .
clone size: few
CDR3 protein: CASRRPVSTDTQYF
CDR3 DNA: TGCGCCAGCCGGAGACCCGTGAGCACAGATACGCAGTATTTT